This T cell receptor (beta chain) was sequenced in a study of breast tumors, draining lymph nodes, adjacent tissues. TCRdb reprocessed the multiplex PCR reads via MiXCR and lists one record per CDR3 protein. The table lists about 220,000 distinct CDR3 sequences, nearly 35% of them singletons. Trimming removed 1 base from V and 2 bases from J; junction bases left unmatched: 8. Germline V lookup: CDR1 DFQATT, CDR2 SNEGSKA (reference sequence). The CDR3 runs to 17 residues. The lymph nodes were axillary draining lymph nodes from breast cancer patients. This clonotype occurred many times. The receptor's source is a female donor with breast cancer. Some clones in this sample may be carry-over from other donors' samples. The genes are TRBV20-1 and TRBJ2-1, with 10 bases identical to TRBD2. The material sequenced was axillary lymph node tissue. The CDR3: CSARGLAGERPYNEQFF. The CDR3, as DNA: TGCAGTGCTAGAGGGCTAGCGGGAGAGCGACCCTACAATGAGCAGTTCTTC.